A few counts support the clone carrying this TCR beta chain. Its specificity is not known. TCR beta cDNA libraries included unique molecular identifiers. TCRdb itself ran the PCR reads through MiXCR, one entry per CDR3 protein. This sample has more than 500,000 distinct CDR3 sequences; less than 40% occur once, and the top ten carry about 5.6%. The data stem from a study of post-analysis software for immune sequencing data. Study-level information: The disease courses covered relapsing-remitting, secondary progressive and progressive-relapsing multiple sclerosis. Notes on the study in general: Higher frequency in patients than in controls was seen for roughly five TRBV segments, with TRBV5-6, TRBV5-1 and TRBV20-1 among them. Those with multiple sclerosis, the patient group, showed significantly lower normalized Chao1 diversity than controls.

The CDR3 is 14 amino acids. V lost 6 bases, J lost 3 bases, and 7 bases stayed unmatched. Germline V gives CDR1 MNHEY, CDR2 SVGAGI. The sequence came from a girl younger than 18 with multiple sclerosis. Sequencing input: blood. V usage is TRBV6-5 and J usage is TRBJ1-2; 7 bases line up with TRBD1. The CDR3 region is CASRLQGGDYGYTF. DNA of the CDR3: TGTGCCAGCAGGCTCCAGGGGGGGGACTATGGCTACACCTTC.